Following are 9 T cell receptor beta chains from one sample sequenced in a study of shared clonotypes between healthy human individuals. Profiled with immunoSEQ multiplex PCR; TCRdb holds only in-frame clones, not every one. This table holds around 1.6 million clones, nearly 99% found once. The source material was naive CD4+ T cells sorted from blood. As for subset: CD45RA+ positively selected. The origin of the receptors is a man aged 25 to 45 in good health.

The J gene is TRBJ1-1, the V gene TRBV29-1; D gene uncertain. Trimming shortened V by 5 bases and J by 4 bases, and 5 bases separated the two germline ends. Germline values: CDR1 SQVTM, CDR2 ANQGSEA. The CDR3 is made up of 10 amino acids. In nucleotides, the CDR3 is TGCAGCGTTCTATCCACTGAAGCTTTCTTT. The encoded protein is CSVLSTEAFF. The full variable domain, in which reference TRBV29-1 and TRBJ1-1 provide the parts outside the CDR3, is SAVISQKPSRDICQRGTSLTIQCQVDSQVTMMFWYRQQPGQSLTLIATANQGSEATYESGFVIDKFPISRPNLTFSTLTVSNMSPEDSSIYLCSVLSTEAFFGQGTRLTVV.

The chain joins TRBV5-6 to TRBJ1-1, with D possibly matching TRBD1 (5 bases). Trimming removed 4 bases at V and 3 bases at J, with 16 bases between. The germline CDR1 and CDR2 sequences are SGHDT and YYEEEE. This CDR3 region has 15 residues. DNA for the CDR3: TGTGCCAGCAGCCAACTTGACAGATCCTACACTGAAGCTTTCTTT. It codes for CASSQLDRSYTEAFF.

V is TRBV5-1 and J is TRBJ2-1; a possible D gene is TRBD2 (6 bases). CDR3 size: 12 residues. Trimming cost V 6 bases and J 5 bases, with 9 bases left between them. Germline-derived CDR1 and CDR2 are SGHRS and YFSETQ. The CDR3 sequence is CASMEGHNEQFF. CDR3 bases: TGCGCCAGCATGGAGGGACACAATGAGCAGTTCTTC.

The CDR3 DNA sequence: TGTGCCAGCAGCACGAGACAGGGGGCAGATACGCAGTATTTT. It codes for CASSTRQGADTQYF. J is TRBJ2-3 and V is TRBV7-8; 9 bases are a match to TRBD1. Germline lookup yields CDR1 SGHVS and CDR2 FQNEAQ. V was pared by 5 bases and J by 4 bases, with 4 bases of the junction left unmatched. This CDR3 comprises 14 residues.

CDR3 sequence: CASSVLAEGIGEQYF. The CDR3 DNA reads as TGTGCCAGCAGCGTACTGGCGGAGGGTATAGGCGAGCAGTACTTC. The J gene is TRBJ2-7, the V gene TRBV9, with D possibly being TRBD2 (6 bases). The CDR3 spans 15 residues. Between the trimmed V and J ends, which lost 1 base and 6 bases, there was a span of 17 bases. Germline CDR1 SGDLS, CDR2 YYNGEE.

The chain combines TRBV5-4 with TRBJ1-3; D unresolved. Germline V CDR1 and CDR2: SGHNT, YYREEE (reference sequence). Deletions cut 1 base from V and 0 bases from J, with 11 bases between. This CDR3 spans 16 amino acids. CDR3 sequence: CASSLPGRDSGNTIYF. Here the CDR3 DNA reads TGTGCCAGCAGCTTGCCCGGACGGGACTCTGGAAACACCATATATTTT.

The V gene is TRBV18, the J gene TRBJ2-7, with 9 positions matching TRBD1. Looked up from germline, CDR1 is KGHSH and CDR2 is LQKENI. J lost 4 bases, V lost 4 bases, and 11 bases had no gene match. The CDR3 is 16 amino acids. The CDR3 DNA follows: TGTGCCAGCTCACTGGGACAGGGCGGTGGTTGGTACGAGCAGTACTTC. Its protein is CASSLGQGGGWYEQYF.

The rearrangement links TRBV19 to TRBJ1-2; no firm D call. Trimming took off 3 bases at V and 4 bases at J, with 9 bases between the two ends. This CDR3 comprises 13 residues. Germline CDR1 is LNHDA and CDR2 is SQIVND (reference sequence). The DNA for the CDR3 is TGTGCCAGTAGTATCCTGGCGAGCTATGGCTACACCTTC. Translated: CASSILASYGYTF.

The chain combines TRBV7-2 with TRBJ1-5; 8 bases are shared with TRBD1. CDR1 and CDR2 (germline): SGHTA, FQGNSA. This CDR3 is built from 16 residues. J lost 4 bases, V lost 2 bases, and 7 bases had no gene match. Here the CDR3 DNA reads TGTGCCAGCAGCTTATTCGTGACAGGGGTTAATCAGCCCCAGCATTTT. It yields the protein CASSLFVTGVNQPQHF.